A single sample is the source of the 14 T cell receptor beta chains below, sequenced in a study of cytomegalovirus exposure and HLA in healthy donors. The method was immunoSEQ multiplex PCR; TCRdb's version includes in-frame clones alone and lacks a portion of them. The table records about 310,000 clones, approximately 85% of them present only once. Material: PBMCs. The receptors were gathered from a man between 25 and 39 years old in good health and CMV-seronegative.

In regard to this clone: Other DNA variants within this sample encode the same CDR3. The chain uses TRBV6-1 and TRBJ2-1; 8 bases are a match to TRBD2. The CDR3 is made up of 15 amino acids. Germline CDR1 and CDR2: MNHNS and SASEGT. Trimming at V came to 4 bases and at J to 0 bases, leaving 2 bases not matched to a gene. The CDR3 loop reads CASSVSGGSYNEQFF. The CDR3 nucleotides are TGTGCCAGCAGTGTCAGCGGGGGCTCCTACAATGAGCAGTTCTTC.

The genes are TRBV4-3 and TRBJ2-1; 11 bases map to TRBD2. V gave up 0 bases and J gave up 1 base; unmatched junction bases: 5. This CDR3 has 18 amino acids. Germline-derived CDR1 and CDR2 are LGHNA and YSLEER. The CDR3 sequence: CASSQDYSGGVSYNEQFF. The CDR3 bases are TGCGCCAGCAGCCAAGACTATAGCGGGGGGGTATCCTACAATGAGCAGTTCTTC.

The genes are TRBV6-5 and TRBJ2-3; D not resolved. V lost 0 bases to trimming and J lost 6 bases, with 7 bases between them. The germline CDR1 and CDR2 sequences are MNHEY and SVGAGI. This CDR3 contains 13 residues. The CDR3 loop reads CASSYSRADTQYF. The CDR3 DNA follows: TGTGCCAGCAGTTACTCGAGAGCTGATACGCAGTATTTT.

The chain couples TRBV4-1 to TRBJ1-3, with D uncertain. This CDR3 comprises 15 residues. Between the trimmed V and J ends, which lost 1 base and 1 base, there was a span of 8 bases. Germline V gene lookup returns CDR1 MGHRA and CDR2 YSYEKL. CDR3 loop: CASSQGLTSGNTIYF. CDR3 DNA sequence: TGCGCCAGCAGCCAAGGGTTGACTTCTGGAAACACCATATATTTT.

V is TRBV9 and J is TRBJ1-1, with D hard to call. This CDR3 region has 12 residues. Trimming stripped 3 bases from V and 3 bases from J, with 6 bases between. Germline lookup yields CDR1 SGDLS and CDR2 YYNGEE. DNA for the CDR3: TGTGCCAGCAGCGCGAGGGACACTGAAGCTTTCTTT. This codes for CASSARDTEAFF.

There are a few counts of this clone. The chain employs TRBV7-6 and TRBJ2-7, with D possibly TRBD1 on 5 matching bases. The CDR3 runs to 13 residues. Germline CDR1 SGHVS, CDR2 FNYEAQ. V was trimmed by 3 bases and J by 2 bases, leaving 8 bases between them. The chain's CDR3 is CASSLDTAYEQYF. As DNA, the CDR3 is TGTGCCAGCAGCTTGGACACAGCCTACGAGCAGTACTTC.

This clone has only one observation. This sample also contains other DNA sequences that code for the same CDR3. This chain joins TRBV5-1 and TRBJ2-5; D remains unclear. Germline assignment: CDR1 SGHRS and CDR2 YFSETQ. CDR3 size: 13 residues. V shed 0 bases and J shed 5 bases, with 8 bases lying between them. The CDR3 region has the DNA TGCGCCAGCAGCTTGGGAGGTGGCGAGACCCAGTACTTC. Encoded protein: CASSLGGGETQYF.

Points on this clone: The same CDR3 also results from other DNA sequences found in this sample. The chain joins TRBV5-5 to TRBJ1-2; 8 bases are shared with TRBD1. Germline V gene data show CDR1 as SGHKS and CDR2 as YYEKEE (reference sequence). With 2 bases clipped from V and 8 bases from J, the junction kept 5 bases outside the gene matches. This CDR3 contains 13 residues. CDR3 sequence reads: CASSLGQGGGYTF. DNA of the CDR3: TGTGCCAGCAGCTTAGGACAGGGAGGCGGCTACACCTTC.

The chain carries TRBV5-6 and TRBJ2-7, with a weak D call TRBD1 (6 bases). This CDR3 is built from 13 residues. The ends were cut back, 2 bases at V and 1 base at J, with 7 bases in the middle. Germline V CDR1 and CDR2: SGHDT, YYEEEE. The CDR3 DNA is TGTGCCAGCAGCTTCAGGGGATCCTACGAGCAGTACTTC. Translation: CASSFRGSYEQYF.

V and J are TRBV5-4 and TRBJ2-5, with TRBD2 matching 12 bases. The CDR3 has 17 amino acids. V lost 1 base to trimming and J lost 5 bases; unmatched junction nucleotides: 9. Per the germline V gene, CDR1 is SGHNT and CDR2 is YYREEE (reference sequence). The CDR3 coding sequence is TGTGCCAGCAGCTTGAAAACTAGCGGGGGGAACGAGGAGACCCAGTACTTC. This translates into CASSLKTSGGNEETQYF.

The chain combines TRBV6-5 with TRBJ1-2; the D is unclear. Germline assignment: CDR1 MNHEY and CDR2 SVGAGI. V shed 0 bases and J shed 7 bases, with 15 bases lying between them. The CDR3 extends over 15 amino acids. CDR3 region: CASSYSVPRSGGYTF. The CDR3 DNA sequence: TGTGCCAGCAGTTACTCGGTCCCACGGTCGGGTGGCTACACCTTC.

The sample holds a few counts of this clone. This sequence joins TRBV4-3 and TRBJ1-6; 8 bases are shared with TRBD1. V dropped 1 base and J dropped 9; count of bases not matched to a gene: 5. CDR1 and CDR2 (germline): LGHNA, YSLEER. This CDR3 has 15 residues. The CDR3 DNA sequence: TGCGCCAGCAGCCAAGTGTGGACAGGGCCTTCACCCCTCCACTTT. It is translated as CASSQVWTGPSPLHF.

V usage is TRBV6-5 and J usage is TRBJ1-5, with D unclear. V dropped 5 bases and J dropped 4 bases, with 9 bases sitting between them. Germline CDR1 is MNHEY and CDR2 is SVGAGI. This CDR3 region has 13 residues. The CDR3 sequence: CASSPGPNQPQHF. CDR3 bases: TGTGCCAGCAGTCCGGGTCCGAATCAGCCCCAGCATTTT.

The gene calls are TRBV6-1 and TRBJ1-1, with D possibly matching TRBD1 (5 bases). CDR3 length: 14 residues. Germline assignment: CDR1 MNHNS and CDR2 SASEGT. The V and J ends lost 7 bases and 3 bases respectively, with 15 bases between them. This chain's CDR3 is CASTLGGGYTEAFF. The CDR3 DNA reads TGTGCCAGCACCTTGGGGGGTGGGTACACTGAAGCTTTCTTT.